The clone carrying this TCR beta chain was seen at least ten times. What it binds is unknown. The data are from a study of regulatory T cells in long-lasting Graves disease. Whole-study findings and limits: Graves' patients with persistent disease showed TCR diversity lower than patients newly diagnosed.

Time point defined: persistent/refractory GD, antithyroid drugs over 5 years with positive TRAb. RNA from PBMCs was the source of the TCR library. The CDR3 is 15 amino acids. CDR1 and CDR2 (germline): SNHLY, FYNNEI. V was clipped by 8 bases and J by 0 bases, with 16 bases between them. The authors built TCR beta libraries using iRepertoire HTBI primers and Arm-PCR of CDR3 regions. TCRdb re-called the multiplex PCR reads through MiXCR, storing one row per CDR3 protein. The sample carries fewer than 400,000 distinct CDR3 sequences, more than 20% recorded once. The TCR sequence derives from a female donor with Graves disease. The genes are TRBV2 and TRBJ2-5; D might be TRBD1 or TRBD2, each matching 5 bases. The input for sequencing was peripheral blood mononuclear cells (PBMCs), taken when the disease was refractory, from a patient treated with antithyroid drugs. This CDR3 is CASVKQGTYQETQYF. DNA for the CDR3: TGTGCCAGCGTCAAGCAAGGGACGTACCAAGAGACCCAGTACTTC. Full variable domain (outside the CDR3, taken from reference TRBV2 and TRBJ2-5): EPEVTQTPSHQVTQMGQEVILRCVPISNHLYFYWYRQILGQKVEFLVSFYNNEISEKSEIFDDQFSVERPDGSNFTLKIRSTKLEDSAMYFCASVKQGTYQETQYFGPGTRLLVL.